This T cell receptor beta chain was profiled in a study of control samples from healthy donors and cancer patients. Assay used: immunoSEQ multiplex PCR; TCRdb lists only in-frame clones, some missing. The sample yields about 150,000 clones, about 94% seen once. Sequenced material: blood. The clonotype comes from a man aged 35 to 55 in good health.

In DNA, the CDR3 is TGTGCCAGCTTAAGGATTGGAGTGAACACTGAAGCTTTCTTT. Translated, it gives CASLRIGVNTEAFF. The V and J genes are TRBV11-2 and TRBJ1-1; D ambiguous. V was pared by 8 bases and J by 0 bases, with 13 bases between. The CDR3 is 14 amino acids. CDR1 SGHAT and CDR2 FQNNGV come from the germline V gene.